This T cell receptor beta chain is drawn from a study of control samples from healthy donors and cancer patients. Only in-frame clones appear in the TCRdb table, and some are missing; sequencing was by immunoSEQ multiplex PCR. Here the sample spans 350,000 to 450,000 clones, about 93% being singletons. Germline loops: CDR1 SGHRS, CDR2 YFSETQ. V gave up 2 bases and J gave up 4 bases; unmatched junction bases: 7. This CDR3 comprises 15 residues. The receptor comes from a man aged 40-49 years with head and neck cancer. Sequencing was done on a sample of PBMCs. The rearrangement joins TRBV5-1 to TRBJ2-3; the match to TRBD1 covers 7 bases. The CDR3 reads CASSFTGVGADTQYF. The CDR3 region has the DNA TGCGCCAGCAGCTTCACAGGGGTTGGTGCAGATACGCAGTATTTT.